Sequencing of this T cell receptor beta chain was carried out in a study of CD8 T cells in Susac syndrome. FACS was used to enrich TEMRA cells, whereas the CD8+ and CD4+ T cells were obtained by negative isolation. General study findings and limits: An acknowledgment was made by the study that its TCR sequencing and HLA analysis involved relatively few individuals.

A remark on this clonotype: Its antigen remains unknown.

The germline CDR1 and CDR2 sequences are LNHDA and SQIVND (reference sequence). The CDR3 is made up of 13 amino acids. V lost 4 bases to trimming and J lost 1 base, with 7 bases between them. With random hexamers, reverse transcription was performed on roughly 0.45 to 1 ug of RNA. TCRdb independently ran MiXCR on the immunoSEQ multiplex PCR reads; one entry per CDR3 protein. The sample lists about 190,000 distinct CDR3 sequences; roughly 95% were seen once. The specimen was CD4+ T cells from PBMCs. The chain uses TRBV19 and TRBJ2-5; D perhaps matches TRBD1 (6 bases). This receptor was taken from a human donor with Susac syndrome. CDR3 amino acids: CASSRDIQETQYF. DNA of the CDR3: TGTGCCAGTAGTAGGGACATCCAAGAGACCCAGTACTTC.